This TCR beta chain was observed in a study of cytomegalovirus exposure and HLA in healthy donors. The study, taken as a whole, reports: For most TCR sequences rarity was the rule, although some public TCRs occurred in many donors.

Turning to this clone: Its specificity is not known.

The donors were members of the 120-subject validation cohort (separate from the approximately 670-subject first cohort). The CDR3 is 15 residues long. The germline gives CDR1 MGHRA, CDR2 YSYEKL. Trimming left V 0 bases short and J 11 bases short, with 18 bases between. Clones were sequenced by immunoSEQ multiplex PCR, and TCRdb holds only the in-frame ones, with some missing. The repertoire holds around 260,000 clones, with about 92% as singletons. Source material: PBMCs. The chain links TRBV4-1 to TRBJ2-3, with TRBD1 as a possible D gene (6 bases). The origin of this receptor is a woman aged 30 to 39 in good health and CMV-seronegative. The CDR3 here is CASSQDSGAKVWQYF. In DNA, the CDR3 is TGCGCCAGCAGCCAAGATTCAGGGGCAAAGGTGTGGCAGTATTTT.